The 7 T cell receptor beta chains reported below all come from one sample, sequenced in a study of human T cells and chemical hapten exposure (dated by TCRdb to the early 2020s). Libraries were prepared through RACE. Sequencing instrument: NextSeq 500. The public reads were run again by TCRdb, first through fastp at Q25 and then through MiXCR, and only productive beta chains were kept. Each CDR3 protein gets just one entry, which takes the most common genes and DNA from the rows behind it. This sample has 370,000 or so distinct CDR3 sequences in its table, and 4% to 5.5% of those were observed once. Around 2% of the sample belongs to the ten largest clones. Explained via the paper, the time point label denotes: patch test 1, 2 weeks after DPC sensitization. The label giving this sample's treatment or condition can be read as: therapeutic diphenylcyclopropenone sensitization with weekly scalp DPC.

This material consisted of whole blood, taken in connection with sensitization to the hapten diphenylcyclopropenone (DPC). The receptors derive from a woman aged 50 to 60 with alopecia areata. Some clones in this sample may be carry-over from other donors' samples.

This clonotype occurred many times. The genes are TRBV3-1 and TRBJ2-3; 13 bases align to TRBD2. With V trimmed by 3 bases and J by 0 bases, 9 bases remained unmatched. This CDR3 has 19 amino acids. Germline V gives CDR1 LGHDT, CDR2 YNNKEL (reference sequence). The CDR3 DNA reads TGTGCCAGCAGCCACCTCCGAGGGACTAGCGGGGCTAGCACAGATACGCAGTATTTT. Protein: CASSHLRGTSGASTDTQYF.

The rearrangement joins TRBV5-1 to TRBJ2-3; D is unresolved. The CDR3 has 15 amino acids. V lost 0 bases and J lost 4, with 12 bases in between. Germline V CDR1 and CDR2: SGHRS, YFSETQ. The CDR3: CASSLGQNQADTQYF. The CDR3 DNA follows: TGCGCCAGCAGCTTGGGGCAGAATCAAGCAGATACGCAGTATTTT.

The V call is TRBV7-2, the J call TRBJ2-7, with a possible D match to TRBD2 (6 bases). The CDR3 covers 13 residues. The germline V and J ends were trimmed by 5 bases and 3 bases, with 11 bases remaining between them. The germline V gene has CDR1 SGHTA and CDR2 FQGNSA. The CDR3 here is CASSRLGSYEQYF. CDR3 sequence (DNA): TGTGCCAGCAGCCGCCTCGGGAGCTACGAGCAGTACTTC.

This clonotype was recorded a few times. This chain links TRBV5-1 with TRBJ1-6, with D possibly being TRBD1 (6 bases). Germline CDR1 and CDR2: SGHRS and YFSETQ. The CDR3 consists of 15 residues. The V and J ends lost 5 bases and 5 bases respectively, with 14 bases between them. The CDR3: CASRTGPRDNSPLHF. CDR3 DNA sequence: TGCGCCAGCAGAACAGGGCCCCGGGATAATTCACCCCTCCACTTT.

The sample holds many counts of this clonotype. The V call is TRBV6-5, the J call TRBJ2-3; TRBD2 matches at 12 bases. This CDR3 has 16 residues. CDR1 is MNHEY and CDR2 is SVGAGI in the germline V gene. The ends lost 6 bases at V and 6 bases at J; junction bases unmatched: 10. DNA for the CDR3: TGTGCCAGCAGCCCAACTAGCGGGAGGCGAGTGGATACGCAGTATTTT. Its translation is CASSPTSGRRVDTQYF.

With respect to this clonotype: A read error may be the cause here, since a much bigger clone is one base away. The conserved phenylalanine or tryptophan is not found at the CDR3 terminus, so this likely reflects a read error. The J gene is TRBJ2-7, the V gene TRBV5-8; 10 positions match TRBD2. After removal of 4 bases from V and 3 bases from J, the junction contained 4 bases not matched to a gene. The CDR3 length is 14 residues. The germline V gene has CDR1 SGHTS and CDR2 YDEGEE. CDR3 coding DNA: TGTGCCAGCAGCATTACTAGCGGGATCTACGAGCAGTACTAC. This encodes CASSITSGIYEQYY.

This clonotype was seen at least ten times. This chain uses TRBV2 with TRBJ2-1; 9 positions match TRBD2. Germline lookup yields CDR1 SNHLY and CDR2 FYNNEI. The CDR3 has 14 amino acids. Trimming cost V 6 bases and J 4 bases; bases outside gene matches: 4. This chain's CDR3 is CASSLAGVYNEQFF. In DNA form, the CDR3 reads TGTGCCAGCAGCTTAGCGGGAGTATACAATGAGCAGTTCTTC.